The clone carrying this T cell receptor (beta chain) has just a few counts. Antigen specificity is unknown. A 5'RACE reaction primed in the constant segment made cDNA libraries of TCR alpha and TCR beta, and these carried sample barcodes and UMIs. TCRdb reanalysed the 5' RACE reads using MiXCR and keeps one entry per CDR3 protein. The sample consists of some 160,000 distinct CDR3 sequences, around 30% of them appearing once. The data stem from a study of T-cell memory formation after mild COVID-19. About the research overall: Largely, the TCR clusters proved donor specific. The study's findings and limits: Clones that contracted from day 15 to 85 had balanced CD4/CD8; later expanders were CD4+ biased. Second-wave clones with a day 37 peak had unconfirmed SARS-CoV-2 specificity.

Germline CDR1 reads SGHVS; CDR2 reads FQNEAQ. V gave up 4 bases and J gave up 1 base, with 17 bases separating them. This CDR3 has 17 amino acids. The sequence came from an adult woman who had mild COVID-19 (a few samples of this study predate the infection). Cell type and time point are not known. Specimen: PBMCs or a T cell subset sorted from them (not recorded which). V is TRBV7-8 and J is TRBJ2-1; D not certain. The CDR3 protein is CASSSSSIPTSYNEQFF. The CDR3 DNA is TGTGCCAGCAGCTCCTCTAGTATTCCCACATCCTACAATGAGCAGTTCTTC.